The 29 T cell receptor beta chains in this list originate from one sample, sequenced in a study of blood T cells in healthy people across ages. Then a second PCR, running roughly 7 to 11 cycles, was carried out with a sample-barcoded 5' primer and a J-beta primer mix. One entry per CDR3 protein, called by TCRdb with MiXCR from the 5' RACE reads. This table holds 800,000 or so distinct CDR3 sequences, roughly 25% found once. Another study also made use of these data, one on T cells of mothers and their children.

The sample was blood. All receptors come from a boy between 10 and 17 years old in good health.

The CDR3 DNA follows: TGTGCAATCAATATGAACACTGAAGCTTTCTTT. Its translation: CAINMNTEAFF. The chain recombines TRBV28 with TRBJ1-1; D unclear. This CDR3 region has 11 residues. CDR1 is MDHEN, CDR2 SYDVKM, per germline.

This clonotype was counted a single time. V is TRBV29-1 and J is TRBJ1-1; maybe TRBD1 (5 bases). The V end lost 7 bases, the J end lost 5 bases, and 23 bases lay between the germline ends. Germline V CDR1 and CDR2: SQVTM, ANQGSEA. The CDR3 extends over 15 amino acids. CDR3 in amino acids: CSGHGGPLGGTEAFF. CDR3 in DNA: TGCAGCGGGCACGGGGGACCTTTGGGGGGGACTGAAGCTTTCTTT. The whole variable domain, filled in from reference TRBV29-1 and TRBJ1-1, reads SAVISQKPSRDICQRGTSLTIQCQVDSQVTMMFWYRQQPGQSLTLIATANQGSEATYESGFVIDKFPISRPNLTFSTLTVSNMSPEDSSIYLCSGHGGPLGGTEAFFGQGTRLTVV.

V gene TRBV25-1 combines with J gene TRBJ1-4, with 7 bases lining up with TRBD1. V lost 3 bases and J lost 3; bases outside the gene matches: 1. The germline gives CDR1 MGHDK, CDR2 SYGVNS. There are 14 residues in the CDR3. Here the CDR3 reads CASSEGTANEKLFF. The CDR3 DNA reads TGTGCCAGCAGTGAGGGGACAGCTAATGAAAAACTGTTTTTT.

The rearrangement joins TRBV28 to TRBJ1-4; tentatively, D is TRBD1 (5 bases). There are 13 residues in the CDR3. The germline V gene encodes CDR1 MDHEN and CDR2 SYDVKM. Deletions cut 7 bases from V and 6 bases from J, with 12 bases between. The CDR3 reads CASKVTGDEKLFF. CDR3 in DNA: TGTGCCAGCAAGGTTACAGGCGATGAAAAACTGTTTTTT.

The chain has TRBV5-1 and TRBJ1-2; D call uncertain. In germline, CDR1 is SGHRS, CDR2 YFSETQ. V lost 0 bases to trimming and J lost 4 bases, with 19 bases between them. The CDR3 has 17 residues. This CDR3 is CASSLAGFDGGSYGYTF. CDR3 coding DNA: TGCGCCAGCAGCTTGGCCGGATTCGACGGAGGGAGCTATGGCTACACCTTC. Complete variable domain (other parts from reference TRBV5-1 and TRBJ1-2): KAGVTQTPRYLIKTRGQQVTLSCSPISGHRSVSWYQQTPGQGLQFLFEYFSETQRNKGNFPGRFSGRQFSNSRSEMNVSTLELGDSALYLCASSLAGFDGGSYGYTFGSGTRLTVV.

This clonotype was counted only a few times. V and J are TRBV27 and TRBJ2-4, with 9 bases identical to TRBD1. Germline trimming cut 2 bases from V and 6 bases from J; bases unmatched to any gene: 5. The CDR3 covers 15 residues. Germline CDR1 MNHEY, CDR2 SMNVEV (reference sequence). CDR3 sequence: CASSLGWDRVNIQYF. The CDR3 DNA reads TGTGCCAGCAGTTTAGGGTGGGACAGGGTAAACATTCAGTACTTC.

A few counts support this clonotype. The V and J genes are TRBV20-1 and TRBJ2-3; 11 nucleotides line up with TRBD2. V shed 6 bases and J 0 bases; nucleotides not matched to a gene: 11. Per the germline V gene, CDR1 is DFQATT and CDR2 is SNEGSKA (reference sequence). The CDR3 length is 17 residues. The CDR3 nucleotides read TGCAGTGCGATCACAGGACTAGCGGGCGTAAGCACAGATACGCAGTATTTT. It is translated as CSAITGLAGVSTDTQYF.

The chain carries TRBV5-6 and TRBJ1-2; no reliable D call. Per the germline V gene, CDR1 is SGHDT and CDR2 is YYEEEE. CDR3 length equals 15 residues. Trimming left V 3 bases short and J 7 bases short, with 19 bases between. CDR3 sequence reads: CASSWTSSETSGYTF. The CDR3 DNA reads as TGTGCCAGCAGCTGGACGAGCAGCGAGACTAGTGGCTACACCTTC.

This clonotype was detected a few times. The gene calls are TRBV21-1 and TRBJ1-5; the D call TRBD1 from the table was never checked on the DNA. TRBV21-1 is classified as a pseudogene. The CDR3 contains 16 residues. The CDR3 DNA follows: TGTGCCAGCAGCAATTATGGGACAGGGGTAAATCAGCCCCAGCATTTT. This gives the protein CASSNYGTGVNQPQHF.

This sequence joins TRBV2 and TRBJ1-3; no clear D gene. V lost 7 bases, J lost 2 bases, and 12 bases lay in between. CDR1 SNHLY and CDR2 FYNNEI come from the germline V gene. This CDR3 contains 14 residues. The CDR3 here is CASILQVTGNTIYF. The DNA for the CDR3 is TGTGCCAGCATCCTCCAGGTAACTGGAAACACCATATATTTT.

V usage is TRBV4-1 and J usage is TRBJ2-3; TRBD1 agrees at 7 bases. V lost 4 bases and J lost 4; bases outside the gene matches: 8. Germline V gene sequence: CDR1 MGHRA, CDR2 YSYEKL. The CDR3 totals 15 residues. The CDR3 loop is CASSLRQGLADTQYF. CDR3 sequence (DNA): TGCGCCAGCAGCCTTAGACAGGGTTTGGCAGATACGCAGTATTTT.

The chain uses TRBV29-1 and TRBJ2-3, with TRBD1 identical over 9 bases. Losses at the gene ends were 5 bases for V and 1 base for J; bases not matched to a gene: 10. The CDR3 totals 16 residues. The V gene's germline CDR1 is SQVTM and CDR2 ANQGSEA. CDR3 DNA: TGCAGCGTTACCCCCTGGACAGGGGCGCGCACAGATACGCAGTATTTT. This encodes CSVTPWTGARTDTQYF.

This clonotype has just a few counts. The rearrangement uses TRBV7-2 and TRBJ1-6; the D is unclear. The CDR3 is 15 residues long. The germline V gene encodes CDR1 SGHTA and CDR2 FQGNSA. Deletions cut 5 bases from V and 5 bases from J, with 13 bases between. The DNA for the CDR3 is TGTGCCAGCAGCCCACAGAGCCCCAATAATTCACCCCTCCACTTT. It yields the protein CASSPQSPNNSPLHF.

The chain is built from TRBV12-3 or TRBV12-4 and TRBJ2-1; TRBD2 agrees at 10 bases. The CDR3 is 18 amino acids. V was clipped by 5 bases and J by 8 bases; unmatched bases: 18. The CDR3 spells CASSPPWTSGGAGDEQFF. The CDR3 DNA reads as TGTGCCAGCAGTCCGCCCTGGACCAGCGGGGGGGCGGGAGATGAGCAGTTCTTC.

This clonotype was picked up a small number of times. This chain joins TRBV19 and TRBJ2-4; D is unclear. CDR1 and CDR2 from the germline V gene are LNHDA and SQIVND (reference sequence). Trimming removed 2 bases at V and 2 bases at J, with 7 bases between. The CDR3 contains 14 residues. CDR3 protein: CASSIWVTKNIQYF. In nucleotides, the CDR3 is TGTGCCAGTAGTATATGGGTAACCAAAAACATTCAGTACTTC.

The chain is built from TRBV10-3 and TRBJ1-2; 7 bases match TRBD1. This CDR3 contains 16 residues. Per the germline V gene, CDR1 is ENHRY and CDR2 is SYGVKD. The V segment lost 2 bases and the J segment 8 bases; nucleotides outside the gene matches: 14. CDR3 bases: TGTGCCATCAGTGAGACGATACAGGGGCCAGGGGACGGCTACACCTTC. The encoded protein is CAISETIQGPGDGYTF.

Here the CDR3 reads CSASRTGLGSYNEQFF. For the CDR3, the DNA is TGCAGTGCTAGCAGGACAGGACTGGGCTCCTACAATGAGCAGTTCTTC. V and J are TRBV20-1 and TRBJ2-1; 7 nucleotides line up with TRBD1. With 3 bases clipped from V and 0 bases from J, the junction kept 8 bases outside the gene matches. Germline V CDR1 and CDR2: DFQATT, SNEGSKA (reference sequence). This CDR3 is 16 amino acids long.

The chain couples TRBV20-1 to TRBJ2-6; the D is unclear. This CDR3 region has 13 residues. CDR1 is DFQATT and CDR2 is SNEGSKA in the germline V gene (reference sequence). Trimming pared 2 bases from V and 4 bases from J, leaving 6 bases between. CDR3 DNA sequence: TGCAGTGCTAGACGGGCCGGGGCCAACGTCCTGACTTTC. It is translated as CSARRAGANVLTF.

The V gene is TRBV6-5, the J gene TRBJ2-5; TRBD2 agrees at 14 bases. The DNA matches TRBJ2-1 better at its end, which makes the J call doubtful. Germline CDR1 and CDR2: MNHEY and SVGAGI. The CDR3 totals 17 residues. The CDR3 coding sequence is TGTGCCAGCAGTTCCCCTATGGGACTAGCGGGGGCCCAAGAGCAGTTCTTC. Protein: CASSSPMGLAGAQEQFF.

This chain uses TRBV12-3 or TRBV12-4 with TRBJ2-1; possibly TRBD2 for D (6 bases). The tail of the sequence fits TRBJ2-5 better, so the J call may be wrong. The CDR3 has 15 residues. CDR3 DNA sequence: TGTGCCAGCAGCCCCCCGCGGGACGGCGGAGAGACCCAGTACTTC. This gives the protein CASSPPRDGGETQYF.

This rearrangement joins TRBV12-3 or TRBV12-4 to TRBJ2-1; TRBD1 might be the D (5 bases). The CDR3 runs to 13 residues. Trimming took 8 bases from V and 12 from J, leaving 20 bases between them. In DNA form, the CDR3 reads TGTGCCAGCGGCCAGGCTCAAGGGGTAAGGCAGTTCTTC. Amino acids: CASGQAQGVRQFF.

This rearrangement joins TRBV20-1 to TRBJ2-3, with D possibly TRBD2 on 5 matching bases. The CDR3 length is 19 residues. With 5 bases removed from V and 1 base from J, the gap between germline ends came to 28 bases. Germline assignment: CDR1 DFQATT and CDR2 SNEGSKA (reference sequence). The CDR3 sequence is CSALDQRGSGPARTDTQYF. In DNA form, the CDR3 reads TGCAGTGCTCTGGACCAACGAGGCAGCGGTCCAGCCCGCACAGATACGCAGTATTTT.

This clonotype was seen a few times. The chain links TRBV18 to TRBJ2-5; 11 bases are shared with TRBD2. Gene TRBJ2-1 matches the end of the DNA better, so the J call may be wrong. CDR1 and CDR2 from the germline V gene are KGHSH and LQKENI. This CDR3 region has 15 residues. CDR3 nucleotide sequence: TGTGCCAGCTCACCGCTAGCGGGGGGCCGCAATGAGCAGTTCTTC. Amino acids: CASSPLAGGRNEQFF.

There are a few counts of this clonotype. This chain uses TRBV20-1 with TRBJ2-7; unclear D gene. Trimming shortened V by 4 bases and J by 0 bases, and 13 bases separated the two germline ends. Germline V gene sequence: CDR1 DFQATT, CDR2 SNEGSKA (reference sequence). The CDR3 has 14 residues. The CDR3 DNA reads as TGCAGTGCTAACACCTACCAGAGCTCCTACGAGCAGTACTTC. This sequence encodes CSANTYQSSYEQYF.

The chain employs TRBV7-2 and TRBJ1-1; no reliable D call. This CDR3 contains 12 residues. The germline CDR1 and CDR2 sequences are SGHTA and FQGNSA. Trimming removed 6 bases from V and 8 bases from J, with 13 bases in between. The CDR3 nucleotides are TGTGCCAGCAGTTCCTTTTGGGAAGAAGCTTTCTTT. Translation gives CASSSFWEEAFF. The full variable domain, with the rest looked up from reference TRBV7-2 and TRBJ1-1, is GAGVSQSPSNKVTEKGKDVELRCDPISGHTALYWYRQSLGQGLEFLIYFQGNSAPDKSGLPSDRFSAERTGGSVSTLTIQRTQQEDSAVYLCASSSFWEEAFFGQGTRLTVV.

The chain carries TRBV6-5 and TRBJ1-1, with 9 bases that match TRBD1. In germline, CDR1 is MNHEY, CDR2 SVGAGI. This CDR3 has 14 amino acids. V gave up 5 bases and J gave up 1 base; unmatched junction bases: 2. The DNA for the CDR3 is TGTGCCAGCAGTACAGGGGGCCCGAACACTGAAGCTTTCTTT. Encoded protein: CASSTGGPNTEAFF.

This rearrangement joins TRBV15 to TRBJ2-7; TRBD1 agrees at 7 bases. Unmatched junction bases numbered 7, after V lost 2 bases and J lost 3 bases. CDR3 length: 15 amino acids. CDR1 is LNHNV, CDR2 YYDKDF, per germline (reference sequence). The CDR3 loop is CATSRNRQGSYEQYF. As DNA, the CDR3 is TGTGCCACCAGCAGAAACCGACAGGGCAGCTACGAGCAGTACTTC.

This clonotype has a handful of counts. V is TRBV28 and J is TRBJ1-6; 8 bases align to TRBD1. V was pared by 6 bases and J by 5 bases, with 6 bases of the junction left unmatched. The germline gives CDR1 MDHEN, CDR2 SYDVKM. The CDR3 sequence is 15 residues long. The CDR3 loop reads CASSRSDRDNSPLHF. In nucleotides, the CDR3 is TGTGCCAGCAGCCGATCGGACAGGGATAATTCACCCCTCCACTTT.

DNA of the CDR3: TGCGCCAGCGCCTCCGTTGGCCTCTACGAGCAGTACTTC. Protein: CASASVGLYEQYF. This chain uses TRBV4-1 with TRBJ2-7; D is unresolved. Per the germline V gene, CDR1 is MGHRA and CDR2 is YSYEKL. The CDR3 covers 13 residues. V lost 8 bases, J lost 3 bases, and 14 bases lay in between.